The rows below give T cell receptor beta chains drawn from one sample of a study of CD8+ T cells in alopecia areata. The method was immunoSEQ multiplex PCR; TCRdb's version includes in-frame clones alone and lacks a portion of them. The sample has around 200,000 clones; under 60% are singletons. The specimen comprised CD8+ T cells sorted from blood, sampled at week 24, from a patient treated with tofacitinib. Receptors originate from a human donor with alopecia areata. Both conserved end residues are part of each CDR3. The order of the fields is clone size, D gene, J gene, V gene, CDR3 protein, CDR3 DNA. D genes are given only for firm matches. Expanded clones are given a class, and other clones once, few, many or no size at all.

clone size: NA
D gene: NA
J gene: TRBJ2-1
V gene: TRBV2
CDR3 protein: CASSESRNMQFF
CDR3 DNA: TGTGCCAGCAGTGAAAGCCGAAATATGCAGTTCTTC

clone size: few
D gene: NA
J gene: TRBJ1-6
V gene: TRBV6-1
CDR3 protein: CAADEASPLHF
CDR3 DNA: TGTGCCGCCGACGAGGCCTCACCCCTCCACTTT

clone size: NA
D gene: NA
J gene: TRBJ2-1
V gene: TRBV6-1
CDR3 protein: CASSEGPTMVEQFF
CDR3 DNA: TGTGCCAGCAGTGAAGGGCCAACAATGGTCGAGCAGTTCTTC

clone size: NA
D gene: NA
J gene: TRBJ2-6
V gene: TRBV27
CDR3 protein: CASTRAGANVLTF
CDR3 DNA: TGTGCCAGCACCCGAGCGGGGGCCAACGTCCTGACTTTC

clone size: NA
D gene: TRBD2
J gene: TRBJ2-3
V gene: TRBV27
CDR3 protein: CANMRGSTDTQYF
CDR3 DNA: TGTGCCAACATGCGGGGGAGCACAGATACGCAGTATTTT

clone size: NA
D gene: NA
J gene: TRBJ2-1
V gene: TRBV7-9
CDR3 protein: CASSPLTRFSEQFF
CDR3 DNA: TGTGCCAGCAGCCCCCTCACCCGATTCAGTGAGCAGTTCTTC

clone size: NA
D gene: NA
J gene: TRBJ1-2
V gene: TRBV7-9
CDR3 protein: CASSLGAGFGYTF
CDR3 DNA: TGTGCCAGCAGCTTAGGTGCGGGGTTTGGCTACACCTTC

clone size: NA
D gene: NA
J gene: TRBJ2-5
V gene: TRBV5-4
CDR3 protein: CASSLGGLQETQYF
CDR3 DNA: TGTGCCAGCAGCTTGGGAGGATTGCAAGAGACCCAGTACTTC

clone size: few
D gene: NA
J gene: TRBJ2-3
V gene: TRBV27
CDR3 protein: CASSSARPDTQYF
CDR3 DNA: TGTGCCAGCAGCTCGGCTAGGCCCGATACGCAGTATTTT

clone size: NA
D gene: NA
J gene: TRBJ2-7
V gene: TRBV9
CDR3 protein: CASSVGDRDEQYF
CDR3 DNA: TGTGCCAGCAGCGTAGGAGATAGGGACGAGCAGTACTTC

clone size: NA
D gene: NA
J gene: TRBJ2-3
V gene: TRBV7-2
CDR3 protein: CASTPDFRSDTQYF
CDR3 DNA: TGTGCCAGCACCCCGGATTTTAGGTCAGATACGCAGTATTTT

clone size: NA
D gene: TRBD1
J gene: TRBJ1-2
V gene: TRBV9
CDR3 protein: CASSVGGGSGGYTF
CDR3 DNA: TGTGCCAGCAGCGTAGGAGGGGGCTCGGGTGGCTACACCTTC

clone size: once
D gene: TRBD2
J gene: TRBJ2-1
V gene: TRBV4-1
CDR3 protein: CASSQATSGGVNEQFF
CDR3 DNA: TGCGCCAGCAGCCAAGCGACTAGCGGGGGGGTCAATGAGCAGTTCTTC

clone size: NA
D gene: NA
J gene: TRBJ1-2
V gene: TRBV13
CDR3 protein: CASSSALDRNYGYTF
CDR3 DNA: TGTGCCAGCAGCTCCGCACTAGATCGAAACTATGGCTACACCTTC

clone size: NA
D gene: NA
J gene: TRBJ1-1
V gene: TRBV27
CDR3 protein: CASIGGNTEAFF
CDR3 DNA: TGTGCCAGCATTGGGGGGAACACTGAAGCTTTCTTT

clone size: few
D gene: NA
J gene: TRBJ1-3
V gene: TRBV29-1
CDR3 protein: CSVPGVDSSGNTIYF
CDR3 DNA: TGCAGCGTCCCCGGGGTGGATTCCTCTGGAAACACCATATATTTT

clone size: NA
D gene: TRBD1
J gene: TRBJ1-1
V gene: TRBV2
CDR3 protein: CASIDRGMNTEAFF
CDR3 DNA: TGTGCCAGCATCGACAGGGGGATGAACACTGAAGCTTTCTTT

clone size: few
D gene: NA
J gene: TRBJ1-2
V gene: TRBV10-3
CDR3 protein: CAISFARGFRGYTF
CDR3 DNA: TGTGCCATCAGTTTTGCCAGGGGCTTCCGCGGCTACACCTTC

clone size: NA
D gene: TRBD2
J gene: TRBJ2-5
V gene: TRBV7-9
CDR3 protein: CASSLGTSAGTYETQYF
CDR3 DNA: TGTGCCAGCAGCCTGGGCACTAGCGCCGGAACTTATGAGACCCAGTACTTC

clone size: NA
D gene: NA
J gene: TRBJ2-7
V gene: TRBV20-1
CDR3 protein: CSARQGYEQYF
CDR3 DNA: TGCAGTGCTAGACAGGGGTACGAGCAGTACTTC

clone size: few
D gene: NA
J gene: TRBJ2-1
V gene: TRBV13
CDR3 protein: CASSGGIRSGGDNEQFF
CDR3 DNA: TGTGCCAGCAGCGGGGGGATCCGTTCCGGAGGCGACAATGAGCAGTTCTTC

clone size: NA
D gene: NA
J gene: TRBJ1-5
V gene: TRBV5-6
CDR3 protein: CASSLDGGARNQPQHF
CDR3 DNA: TGTGCCAGCAGCTTGGACGGGGGGGCGCGAAATCAGCCCCAGCATTTT

clone size: few
D gene: NA
J gene: TRBJ1-1
V gene: TRBV29-1
CDR3 protein: CSVEDSGAFF
CDR3 DNA: TGCAGCGTTGAAGACAGCGGGGCTTTCTTT

clone size: NA
D gene: NA
J gene: TRBJ2-3
V gene: TRBV5-1
CDR3 protein: CASSSYGGGPTDTQYF
CDR3 DNA: TGCGCCAGCAGCAGCTACGGTGGGGGCCCCACAGATACGCAGTATTTT

clone size: few
D gene: NA
J gene: TRBJ2-1
V gene: TRBV9
CDR3 protein: CASSAWTPKEQFF
CDR3 DNA: TGTGCCAGCAGCGCCTGGACACCTAAAGAGCAGTTCTTC

clone size: NA
D gene: NA
J gene: TRBJ1-2
V gene: TRBV2
CDR3 protein: CASINVSNYGYTF
CDR3 DNA: TGTGCCAGCATTAACGTATCTAACTATGGCTACACCTTC

clone size: NA
D gene: TRBD2
J gene: TRBJ2-5
V gene: TRBV9
CDR3 protein: CASSVEPSGGPGETQYF
CDR3 DNA: TGTGCCAGCAGCGTAGAGCCTAGCGGGGGGCCGGGAGAGACCCAGTACTTC

clone size: NA
D gene: TRBD1
J gene: TRBJ2-3
V gene: TRBV13
CDR3 protein: CASSGDRVGTDTQYF
CDR3 DNA: TGTGCCAGCAGCGGGGACAGGGTCGGCACAGATACGCAGTATTTT

clone size: NA
D gene: NA
J gene: TRBJ1-2
V gene: TRBV27
CDR3 protein: CASRTNRVNYGYTF
CDR3 DNA: TGTGCCAGCAGAACGAACAGGGTTAACTATGGCTACACCTTC

clone size: NA
D gene: NA
J gene: TRBJ2-2
V gene: TRBV25-1
CDR3 protein: CASSVGGMAGELFF
CDR3 DNA: TGTGCCAGCAGTGTTGGAGGGATGGCCGGGGAGCTGTTTTTT

clone size: NA
D gene: NA
J gene: TRBJ2-7
V gene: TRBV5-1
CDR3 protein: CASSLGSSYEQYF
CDR3 DNA: TGCGCCAGCAGCTTGGGTTCCTCCTACGAGCAGTACTTC

clone size: NA
D gene: NA
J gene: TRBJ2-1
V gene: TRBV20-1
CDR3 protein: CSAPNSNEQFF
CDR3 DNA: TGCAGTGCCCCAAACAGCAATGAGCAGTTCTTC

clone size: few
D gene: NA
J gene: TRBJ1-2
V gene: TRBV27
CDR3 protein: CASSLVEGGYGYTF
CDR3 DNA: TGTGCCAGCAGCCTCGTCGAGGGAGGCTATGGCTACACCTTC

clone size: NA
D gene: NA
J gene: TRBJ1-5
V gene: TRBV2
CDR3 protein: CASSEAGGGQPQHF
CDR3 DNA: TGTGCCAGCAGTGAAGCTGGAGGTGGTCAGCCCCAGCATTTT

clone size: NA
D gene: TRBD1
J gene: TRBJ2-7
V gene: TRBV7-6
CDR3 protein: CASSPTGGLHYEQYF
CDR3 DNA: TGTGCCAGCAGCCCGACAGGGGGCCTTCACTACGAGCAGTACTTC

clone size: few
D gene: NA
J gene: TRBJ2-7
V gene: TRBV4-1
CDR3 protein: CASSQEWISATYEQYF
CDR3 DNA: TGCGCCAGCAGCCAAGAGTGGATTTCTGCTACCTACGAGCAGTACTTC

clone size: NA
D gene: NA
J gene: TRBJ2-3
V gene: TRBV4-1
CDR3 protein: CASSPPHLSGFMYF
CDR3 DNA: TGCGCCAGCAGCCCCCCCCACTTGTCGGGTTTTATGTATTTT

clone size: NA
D gene: TRBD2
J gene: TRBJ2-1
V gene: TRBV7-6
CDR3 protein: CASSLVAGYSNTYNEQFF
CDR3 DNA: TGTGCCAGCAGCTTAGTAGCGGGTTACTCTAACACCTACAATGAGCAGTTCTTC

clone size: few
D gene: NA
J gene: TRBJ1-1
V gene: TRBV29-1
CDR3 protein: CSVELGTGRVEAFF
CDR3 DNA: TGCAGCGTTGAACTGGGTACAGGACGAGTTGAAGCTTTCTTT

clone size: NA
D gene: NA
J gene: TRBJ2-3
V gene: TRBV5-1
CDR3 protein: CASSLAGAITDTQYF
CDR3 DNA: TGCGCCAGCAGCTTGGCGGGGGCTATAACAGATACGCAGTATTTT

clone size: few
D gene: NA
J gene: TRBJ1-5
V gene: TRBV5-1
CDR3 protein: CASSSGINQPQHF
CDR3 DNA: TGCGCCAGCAGCTCAGGGATAAATCAGCCCCAGCATTTT

clone size: NA
D gene: NA
J gene: TRBJ2-7
V gene: TRBV2
CDR3 protein: CASTHGSSYEQYF
CDR3 DNA: TGTGCCAGCACCCACGGAAGCTCCTACGAGCAGTACTTC

clone size: once
D gene: NA
J gene: TRBJ2-5
V gene: TRBV27
CDR3 protein: CASGYRKETQYF
CDR3 DNA: TGTGCCAGCGGATACAGGAAAGAGACCCAGTACTTC

clone size: NA
D gene: NA
J gene: TRBJ2-7
V gene: TRBV29-1
CDR3 protein: CSVGSYEQYF
CDR3 DNA: TGCAGCGTTGGCAGCTACGAGCAGTACTTC

clone size: NA
D gene: NA
J gene: TRBJ2-3
V gene: TRBV13
CDR3 protein: CASSLKRGAKDTQYF
CDR3 DNA: TGTGCCAGCAGTCTGAAGAGGGGGGCAAAGGATACGCAGTATTTT

clone size: few
D gene: NA
J gene: TRBJ2-7
V gene: TRBV29-1
CDR3 protein: CSVAAGQYAEQYF
CDR3 DNA: TGCAGCGTTGCGGCAGGACAGTATGCCGAGCAGTACTTC

clone size: NA
D gene: NA
J gene: TRBJ1-2
V gene: TRBV5-1
CDR3 protein: CASSLDIGSSNYGYTF
CDR3 DNA: TGCGCCAGCAGCTTGGATATTGGTTCTTCTAACTATGGCTACACCTTC

clone size: few
D gene: NA
J gene: TRBJ1-2
V gene: TRBV19
CDR3 protein: CASGAPAYGYTF
CDR3 DNA: TGTGCCAGTGGCGCTCCGGCCTATGGCTACACCTTC

clone size: NA
D gene: TRBD1
J gene: TRBJ1-4
V gene: TRBV9
CDR3 protein: CASSVDEGALEKLFF
CDR3 DNA: TGTGCCAGCAGCGTAGATGAGGGGGCATTGGAAAAACTGTTTTTT

clone size: NA
D gene: NA
J gene: TRBJ1-2
V gene: TRBV2
CDR3 protein: CASRGYGYTF
CDR3 DNA: TGTGCCAGCAGGGGGTATGGCTACACCTTC

clone size: NA
D gene: NA
J gene: TRBJ2-5
V gene: TRBV7-7
CDR3 protein: CASSFSPDSEETQYF
CDR3 DNA: TGTGCTAGCAGCTTCAGTCCTGACAGTGAAGAGACCCAGTACTTC

clone size: NA
D gene: NA
J gene: TRBJ1-5
V gene: TRBV2
CDR3 protein: CASKDRNQPQHF
CDR3 DNA: TGTGCCAGCAAAGATCGTAATCAGCCCCAGCATTTT

clone size: NA
D gene: NA
J gene: TRBJ1-5
V gene: TRBV6-5
CDR3 protein: CASSYSEGQPQHF
CDR3 DNA: TGTGCCAGCAGTTACTCAGAGGGACAGCCCCAGCATTTT

clone size: few
D gene: TRBD2
J gene: TRBJ2-4
V gene: TRBV7-8
CDR3 protein: CASSQFSGEAKNIQYF
CDR3 DNA: TGTGCCAGCAGCCAGTTTAGCGGGGAAGCCAAAAACATTCAGTACTTC

clone size: NA
D gene: NA
J gene: TRBJ1-1
V gene: TRBV7-9
CDR3 protein: CASSGLQGEAFF
CDR3 DNA: TGTGCCAGCAGCGGGTTACAGGGCGAAGCTTTCTTT

clone size: NA
D gene: NA
J gene: TRBJ2-6
V gene: TRBV7-7
CDR3 protein: CASSNEVSGANVLTF
CDR3 DNA: TGTGCTAGCAGCAATGAGGTTTCCGGGGCCAACGTCCTGACTTTC